This TCR beta chain originates from a study of T cell changes during pregnancy in multiple sclerosis. Generated by immunoSEQ multiplex PCR, the TCRdb table keeps only in-frame clones and is missing some. The sample records fewer than 50,000 clones, more than 85% being singletons. Sequencing was performed on CD8+ T cells from peripheral blood mononuclear cells, taken in the third trimester of pregnancy. The sequence came from a female donor with multiple sclerosis, enrolled in a pregnancy study.

CDR3 DNA: TGCGCCAGCAGCCAAGAAGGTGGGGGAGGCGATGAAAAACTGTTTTTT. Translated, it gives CASSQEGGGGDEKLFF. The genes are TRBV4-3 and TRBJ1-4; a possible D gene is TRBD1 (5 bases). Trimming removed 0 bases at V and 6 bases at J, with 14 bases between. Germline V CDR1 and CDR2: LGHNA, YSLEER. The CDR3 contains 16 residues.